This T cell receptor beta chain was recorded in a study of prognosis after radiotherapy for stage I lung cancer. Study in general: After radiotherapy, distant metastases appeared in a few patients at a median of around seven months, and roughly 14 patients showed no significant progression.

Amplicons of TCR beta CDR3 were generated from genomic DNA by two-round multiplex PCR. Used in first-round PCR were primers specific to each TRBV and TRBJ gene. TCRdb re-derived calls from the multiplex PCR reads in MiXCR, one entry per CDR3 protein. The sample has fewer than 25,000 distinct CDR3 sequences, around 37% seen once; the top ten hold around 60%. Study-wide findings and caveats: Post-treatment Shannon entropy following stereotactic body radiation therapy was lower among patients who developed distant metastases. Reportedly, patients with and without metastases differed in TRBV and TRBJ gene usage.

The CDR3 runs 15 residues. As regards this clonotype: The antigen is undetermined. The germline gene is not matched at one end of the junction; a read error may be the cause.

This clonotype was obtained from a donor over 45 with non-small cell lung cancer. The source material was PBMCs, sampled before or after stereotactic body radiation therapy (not recorded which). The chain couples TRBV12-3 or TRBV12-4 to TRBJ2-3, with 9 positions matching TRBD1. CDR3 in amino acids: CASSWTGDSTDMQYF. CDR3 sequence (DNA): TGTGCCAGCAGTTGGACAGGGGACAGCACAGATATGCAGTATTTT.